The 16 T cell receptor beta chains reported below all come from one sample, sequenced in a study of PD-1 and CTLA-4 blockade in melanoma (dated by TCRdb to the early 2020s). Library preparation used the immunoSEQ multiplex PCR assay. This is the immuneACCESS table as TCRdb keeps it, with only in-frame sequences that have V and J called. A part of the clones is gone; compared with another copy, unresolved V genes explain less than half, and the rest is unexplained. A total of 25,000 to 35,000 clones appear in this sample, around 93% of them only once. About 8.6% of the sample is in the top ten clones. This specimen consisted of CD8+ T cells from peripheral blood, obtained from a patient given anti-PD-1 treatment. These receptors came from a human donor with melanoma.

The CDR3 coding sequence is TGCAGCGTCCAACCGGGACAGGGTGAGGGTACAGATACGCAGTATTTT. It yields the protein CSVQPGQGEGTDTQYF. V and J are TRBV29-1 and TRBJ2-3; 9 bases match TRBD1. The CDR3 has 16 residues. Germline assignment: CDR1 SQVTM and CDR2 ANQGSEA. Trimming cost V 6 bases and J 3 bases; bases outside gene matches: 13.

The rearrangement uses TRBV5-6 and TRBJ2-1; the match to TRBD1 covers 9 bases. V dropped 4 bases and J dropped 6; count of bases not matched to a gene: 8. The CDR3 sequence is 15 residues long. The V gene's germline CDR1 is SGHDT and CDR2 YYEEEE. CDR3 DNA sequence: TGTGCCAGCAGCAACAGGGGGCAATTTTTCAATGAGCAGTTCTTC. As protein: CASSNRGQFFNEQFF.

The CDR3 spells CASSLVGGADFTDTQYF. The CDR3 region has the DNA TGTGCCAGCAGCTTAGTAGGGGGGGCAGACTTCACAGATACGCAGTATTTT. The V gene is TRBV7-6, the J gene TRBJ2-3, with D possibly being TRBD2 (7 bases). The germline gives CDR1 SGHVS, CDR2 FNYEAQ. The V end lost 1 base, the J end lost 2 bases, and 16 bases lay between the germline ends. CDR3 length: 17 residues.

This clone was picked up one time. This rearrangement joins TRBV24-1 to TRBJ2-4, with D unresolved. Trimming shortened V by 4 bases and J by 0 bases, and 3 bases separated the two germline ends. The CDR3 totals 13 residues. Germline V lookup: CDR1 KGHDR, CDR2 SFDVKD. In DNA, the CDR3 is TGTGCCACCAGTGACGGAGCCAAAAACATTCAGTACTTC. Protein product: CATSDGAKNIQYF.

The chain carries TRBV7-2 and TRBJ2-1; 10 bases fit TRBD1. The CDR3 has 15 residues. The junction had 7 bases not matched to a gene; V was cut back by 5 bases and J by 6 bases. In germline, CDR1 is SGHTA, CDR2 FQGNSA. The CDR3 loop is CASSIYGTGVNEQFF. CDR3 sequence (DNA): TGTGCCAGCAGCATCTACGGGACAGGGGTCAATGAGCAGTTCTTC.

The chain uses TRBV2 and TRBJ1-2; tentative D call: TRBD1 (5 bases). Trimming pared 4 bases from V and 4 bases from J, leaving 16 bases between. Germline CDR1 reads SNHLY; CDR2 reads FYNNEI. This CDR3 comprises 15 residues. CDR3 loop: CASSARDQGPYGYTF. DNA of the CDR3: TGTGCCAGCAGTGCTAGGGACCAGGGCCCCTATGGCTACACCTTC.

CDR3 coding DNA: TGTGCCAGCAGCGCTCGAAGCGGGGGATGGAATGAGCAGTTCTTC. This translates into CASSARSGGWNEQFF. The chain joins TRBV7-9 to TRBJ2-1; 8 bases agree with TRBD2. The CDR3 has 15 amino acids. Trimming cost V 5 bases and J 7 bases; bases outside gene matches: 10. The V gene's germline CDR1 is SEHNR and CDR2 FQNEAQ (reference sequence).

This chain links TRBV4-1 with TRBJ1-1; D gene ambiguous. In germline, CDR1 is MGHRA, CDR2 YSYEKL. CDR3 length: 13 residues. The V end lost 4 bases, the J end lost 1 base, and 7 bases lay between the germline ends. CDR3 sequence: CASSPLGNTEAFF. DNA of the CDR3: TGCGCCAGCAGCCCCCTGGGGAACACTGAAGCTTTCTTT.

The rearrangement uses TRBV19 and TRBJ2-1; either TRBD1 or TRBD2 may supply D (7 bases each). V shed 7 bases and J shed 8 bases, with 18 bases lying between them. The CDR3 consists of 14 residues. CDR1 is LNHDA and CDR2 is SQIVND in the germline V gene (reference sequence). CDR3 sequence (DNA): TGTGCCAGTATTACCCACGCAGGGGGGGATGAGCAGTTCTTC. This codes for CASITHAGGDEQFF.

The V gene is TRBV28, the J gene TRBJ1-1; D gene ambiguous. The V and J ends lost 3 bases and 5 bases respectively, with 13 bases between them. This CDR3 has 14 amino acids. Germline CDR1 is MDHEN and CDR2 is SYDVKM. Written as DNA, the CDR3 is TGTGCCAGCAGTTTCATAGTTTACGGGACTGAAGCTTTCTTT. Protein sequence: CASSFIVYGTEAFF.

V and J are TRBV30 and TRBJ2-7, with D tentatively TRBD2 (6 bases). CDR1 is GTSNPN and CDR2 is SVGIG in the germline V gene (reference sequence). The CDR3 totals 15 residues. Trimming pared 1 base from V and 0 bases from J, leaving 13 bases between. CDR3 amino acids: CAWSGRDLSSYEQYF. DNA for the CDR3: TGTGCCTGGAGTGGCCGGGACTTGAGCTCCTACGAGCAGTACTTC. The full variable domain, completed using reference TRBV30 and TRBJ2-7, is SQTIHQWPATLVQPVGSPLSLECTVEGTSNPNLYWYRQAAGRGLQLLFYSVGIGQISSEVPQNLSASRPQDRQFILSSKKLLLSDSGFYLCAWSGRDLSSYEQYFGPGTRLTVT.

This clone was seen just once. The V and J genes are TRBV7-9 and TRBJ1-1; D is unresolved. Germline lookup yields CDR1 SEHNR and CDR2 FQNEAQ (reference sequence). V dropped 6 bases and J dropped 7 bases, with 9 bases sitting between them. The CDR3 is 11 amino acids. CDR3 region: CASRREDEAFF. The CDR3 DNA reads TGTGCCAGCAGGAGAGAGGATGAAGCTTTCTTT.

This rearrangement joins TRBV7-9 to TRBJ2-1, with D unclear. Germline values: CDR1 SEHNR, CDR2 FQNEAQ (reference sequence). There are 13 residues in the CDR3. V gave up 6 bases and J gave up 4 bases, with 10 bases separating them. Written as DNA, the CDR3 is TGTGCCAGCAGTGTGGTTGGGTACAATGAGCAGTTCTTC. This encodes CASSVVGYNEQFF.

V usage is TRBV2 and J usage is TRBJ1-2, with 7 positions matching TRBD1. Germline CDR1 reads SNHLY; CDR2 reads FYNNEI. V was pared by 3 bases and J by 4 bases, with 5 bases of the junction left unmatched. The CDR3 has 14 amino acids. CDR3 loop: CASSERDSFYGYTF. As DNA, the CDR3 is TGTGCCAGCAGTGAGAGGGACAGCTTCTATGGCTACACCTTC.

The genes are TRBV6-5 and TRBJ2-5, with a tentative D call TRBD2 (5 bases). The germline V gene has CDR1 MNHEY and CDR2 SVGAGI. The CDR3 totals 15 residues. V lost 4 bases to trimming and J lost 5 bases, with 17 bases between them. The CDR3 here is CASSFLSDSTETQYF. In DNA, the CDR3 is TGTGCCAGCAGTTTTCTTTCGGACTCCACGGAGACCCAGTACTTC.

This chain joins TRBV7-6 and TRBJ1-1; possible D gene TRBD1, 6 bases. Germline CDR1 SGHVS, CDR2 FNYEAQ. CDR3 length: 14 amino acids. The ends were cut back, 6 bases at V and 2 bases at J, with 13 bases in the middle. The CDR3 is CASRSDRSNTEAFF. Here the CDR3 DNA reads TGTGCCAGCAGGTCGGACAGATCAAACACTGAAGCTTTCTTT.